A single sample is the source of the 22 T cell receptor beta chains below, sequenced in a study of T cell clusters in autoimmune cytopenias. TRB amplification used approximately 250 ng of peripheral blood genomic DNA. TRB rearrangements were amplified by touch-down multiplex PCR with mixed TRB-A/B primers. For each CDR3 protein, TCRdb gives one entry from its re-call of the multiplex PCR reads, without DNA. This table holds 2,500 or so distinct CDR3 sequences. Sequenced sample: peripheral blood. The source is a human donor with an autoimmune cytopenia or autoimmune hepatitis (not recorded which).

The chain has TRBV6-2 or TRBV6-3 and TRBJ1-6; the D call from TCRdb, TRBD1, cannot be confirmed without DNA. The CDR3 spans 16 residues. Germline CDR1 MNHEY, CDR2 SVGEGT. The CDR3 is CASSEPVTGGQQALHF.

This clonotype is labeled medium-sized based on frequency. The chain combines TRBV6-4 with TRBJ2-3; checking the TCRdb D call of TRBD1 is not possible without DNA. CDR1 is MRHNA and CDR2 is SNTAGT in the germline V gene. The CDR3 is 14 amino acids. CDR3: CASTDQGTTDTQYF.

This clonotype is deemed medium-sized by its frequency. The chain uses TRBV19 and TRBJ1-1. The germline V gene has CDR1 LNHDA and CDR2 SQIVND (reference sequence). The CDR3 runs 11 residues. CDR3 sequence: CASSYLAEAFF.

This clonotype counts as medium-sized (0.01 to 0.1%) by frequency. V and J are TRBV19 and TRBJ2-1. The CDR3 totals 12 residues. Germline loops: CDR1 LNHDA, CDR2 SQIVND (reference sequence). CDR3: CASSIAGSRQFF.

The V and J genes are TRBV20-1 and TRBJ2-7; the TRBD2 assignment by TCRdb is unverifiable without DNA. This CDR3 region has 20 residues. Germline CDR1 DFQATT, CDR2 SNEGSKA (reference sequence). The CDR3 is CSARELLPHPESRSAYEQYF.

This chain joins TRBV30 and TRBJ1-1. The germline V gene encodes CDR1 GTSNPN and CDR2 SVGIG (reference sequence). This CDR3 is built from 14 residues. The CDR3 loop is CAWRFGPMNTEAFF.

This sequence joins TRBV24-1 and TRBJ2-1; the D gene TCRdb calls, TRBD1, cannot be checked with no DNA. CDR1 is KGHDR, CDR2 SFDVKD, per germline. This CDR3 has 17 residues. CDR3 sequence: CATSDLPRTGAYNEQFF.

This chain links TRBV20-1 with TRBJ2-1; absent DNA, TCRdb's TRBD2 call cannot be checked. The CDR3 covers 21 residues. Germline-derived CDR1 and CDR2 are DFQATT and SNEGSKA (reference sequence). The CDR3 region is CSARAVPPLLAGAFSGNEQFF.

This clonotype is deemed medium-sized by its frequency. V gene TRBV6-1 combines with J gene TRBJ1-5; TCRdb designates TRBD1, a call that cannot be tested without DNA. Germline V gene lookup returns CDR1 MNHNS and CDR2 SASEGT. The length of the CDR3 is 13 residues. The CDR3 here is CAAHGGNNQPQHF.

CDR3 loop: CASSLVAGRKYNEQFF. J is TRBJ2-1 and V is TRBV7-2. Germline CDR1 and CDR2: SGHTA and FQGNSA. This CDR3 region has 16 residues.

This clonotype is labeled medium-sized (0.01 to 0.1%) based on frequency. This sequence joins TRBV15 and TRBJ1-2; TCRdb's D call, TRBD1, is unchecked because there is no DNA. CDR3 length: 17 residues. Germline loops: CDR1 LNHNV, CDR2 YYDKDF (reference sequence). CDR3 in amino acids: CATSRERSGQGFHGYTF.

The chain's CDR3 is CSASVGRDQPQHF. This rearrangement joins TRBV20-1 to TRBJ1-5. Germline CDR1 DFQATT, CDR2 SNEGSKA (reference sequence). The CDR3 loop spans 13 amino acids.

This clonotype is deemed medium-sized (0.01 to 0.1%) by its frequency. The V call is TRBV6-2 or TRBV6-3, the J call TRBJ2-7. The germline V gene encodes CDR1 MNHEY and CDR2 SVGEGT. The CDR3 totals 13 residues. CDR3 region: CASSHSLVYEQYF.

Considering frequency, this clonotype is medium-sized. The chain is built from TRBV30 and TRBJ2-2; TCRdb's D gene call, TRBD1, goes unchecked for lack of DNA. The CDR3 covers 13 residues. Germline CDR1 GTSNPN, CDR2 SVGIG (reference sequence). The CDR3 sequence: CAWSKGRAGELFF.

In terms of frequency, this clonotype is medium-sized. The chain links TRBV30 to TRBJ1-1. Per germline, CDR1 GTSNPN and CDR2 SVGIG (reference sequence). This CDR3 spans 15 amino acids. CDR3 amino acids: CAWSPPRNMNTEAFF.

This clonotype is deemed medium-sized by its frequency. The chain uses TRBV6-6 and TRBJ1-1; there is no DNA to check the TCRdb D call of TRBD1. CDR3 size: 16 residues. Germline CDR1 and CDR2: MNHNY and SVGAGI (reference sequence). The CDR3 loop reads CASSYTRPNRATEAFF.

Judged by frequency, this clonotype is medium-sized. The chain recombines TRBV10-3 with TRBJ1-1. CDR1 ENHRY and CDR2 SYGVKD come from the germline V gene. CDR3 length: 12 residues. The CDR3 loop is CAISEVGTEAFF.

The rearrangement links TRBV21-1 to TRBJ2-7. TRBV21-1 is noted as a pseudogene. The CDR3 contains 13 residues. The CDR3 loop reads CASSKALVPWQYF.

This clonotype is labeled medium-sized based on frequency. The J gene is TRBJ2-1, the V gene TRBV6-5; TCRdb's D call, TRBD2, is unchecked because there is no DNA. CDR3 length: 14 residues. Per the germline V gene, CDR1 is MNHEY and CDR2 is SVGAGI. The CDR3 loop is CASSPLGAYNEQFF.

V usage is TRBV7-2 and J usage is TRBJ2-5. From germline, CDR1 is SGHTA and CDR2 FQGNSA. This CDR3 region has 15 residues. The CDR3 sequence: CASSLQVTEEETQYF.

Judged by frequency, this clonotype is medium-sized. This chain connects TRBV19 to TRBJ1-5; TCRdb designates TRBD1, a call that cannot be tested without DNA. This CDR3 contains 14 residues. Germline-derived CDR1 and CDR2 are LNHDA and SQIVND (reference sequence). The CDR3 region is CASSTQTGNQPQHF.

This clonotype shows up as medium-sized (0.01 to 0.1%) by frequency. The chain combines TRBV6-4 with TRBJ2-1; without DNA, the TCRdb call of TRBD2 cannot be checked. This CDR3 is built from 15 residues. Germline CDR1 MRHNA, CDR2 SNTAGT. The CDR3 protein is CASSDGLAGNNEQFF.